This T cell receptor (beta chain) was found in a study of cytomegalovirus exposure and HLA in healthy donors. On this clone: What it binds is not known.

It was with 60 Vbeta and 13 Jbeta primers that the PCR ran. The data were produced by immunoSEQ multiplex PCR, yet TCRdb's version contains in-frame clones alone and is incomplete. The sample carries around 170,000 clones, around 73% recorded once. Study observations and caveats: Follow-up analysis seemed to connect common viral pathogens with several of the most significant clusters identified.

Germline values: CDR1 MDHEN, CDR2 SYDVKM. The trim removed 6 bases at V and 2 bases at J, leaving 4 bases unmatched. The CDR3 contains 15 residues. The sequence was collected from a man between 60 and 75 years old in good health and CMV-seronegative. Sequencing input: PBMCs. This chain uses TRBV28 with TRBJ2-3, with 11 positions matching TRBD2. The CDR3 bases are TGTGCCAGCAGACTAGCGGGAGACGCCACAGATACGCAGTATTTT. It codes for CASRLAGDATDTQYF.